Below, 27 T cell receptor beta chains from the same sample are listed, as sequenced in a study of a mutant IDH1 vaccine in newly diagnosed glioma. TCRdb's table, derived via immunoSEQ multiplex PCR, lists solely in-frame clones and lacks some. The table records over 9,000 clones, 87% of them present only once. No cognate antigen is known for these TCRs. Described time point: week 5, during vaccination. Each vaccine dose was 300 ug of mutant IDH1 20-mer peptide, with topical imiquimod. The source was PBMCs, collected from a glioma patient whose treatment included an IDH1 peptide vaccine. These receptors were obtained from a woman between 40 and 55 years old with glioma. Some clones in this sample may be carry-over from other donors' samples.

The rearrangement links TRBV15 to TRBJ2-2; tentative D call: TRBD1 (7 bases). The CDR3 consists of 15 residues. V was pared by 3 bases and J by 7 bases, with 15 bases between. Looked up from germline, CDR1 is LNHNV and CDR2 is YYDKDF (reference sequence). CDR3 in amino acids: CATSRGGGGDGELFF. In DNA form, the CDR3 reads TGTGCCACCAGCAGGGGCGGAGGGGGCGACGGGGAGCTGTTTTTT. Together with reference TRBV15 and TRBJ2-2, the CDR3 gives the full variable domain: DAMVIQNPRYQVTQFGKPVTLSCSQTLNHNVMYWYQQKSSQAPKLLFHYYDKDFNNEADTPDNFQSRRPNTSFCFLDIRSPGLGDTAMYLCATSRGGGGDGELFFGEGSRLTVL.

The chain is built from TRBV5-8 and TRBJ1-4; weak D call: TRBD1 (6 bases). V lost 0 bases, J lost 8 bases, and 14 bases lay in between. The CDR3 covers 15 residues. Germline assignment: CDR1 SGHTS and CDR2 YDEGEE. CDR3 residues: CASSLETGWGEKLFF. The DNA of the CDR3 is TGTGCCAGCAGCTTGGAAACAGGGTGGGGAGAAAAACTGTTTTTT.

The chain is built from TRBV30 and TRBJ2-1, with a weak D call TRBD1 (6 bases). The CDR3 sequence is 15 residues long. Germline loops: CDR1 GTSNPN, CDR2 SVGIG (reference sequence). With 1 base removed from V and 4 bases from J, the gap between germline ends came to 14 bases. CDR3 nucleotides: TGTGCCTGGAGTGGAAGAGTGAGGGGGTACAATGAGCAGTTCTTC. Its protein product is CAWSGRVRGYNEQFF.

The chain employs TRBV5-1 and TRBJ2-7; TRBD2 matches 7 bases. The CDR3 spans 14 residues. CDR1 and CDR2 (germline): SGHRS, YFSETQ. The J segment lost 3 bases and the V segment lost 0 bases, leaving 3 bases of the junction unmatched. The CDR3 region has the DNA TGCGCCAGCAGCTTGGGTCGGGGGGTCTACGAGCAGTACTTC. Residues: CASSLGRGVYEQYF.

The chain carries TRBV7-2 and TRBJ2-5; D remains unclear. V was pared by 1 base and J by 7 bases, with 10 bases between. Germline lookup yields CDR1 SGHTA and CDR2 FQGNSA. The CDR3 extends over 13 amino acids. The CDR3 coding sequence is TGTGCCAGCAGCTTAGATAACGTGGGGACCCAGTACTTC. It specifies CASSLDNVGTQYF. Variable domain in full (rest from reference TRBV7-2 and TRBJ2-5): GAGVSQSPSNKVTEKGKDVELRCDPISGHTALYWYRQSLGQGLEFLIYFQGNSAPDKSGLPSDRFSAERTGGSVSTLTIQRTQQEDSAVYLCASSLDNVGTQYFGPGTRLLVL.

J is TRBJ1-3 and V is TRBV29-1; no clear D. V gave up 5 bases and J gave up 4 bases, with 6 bases separating them. The V gene's germline CDR1 is SQVTM and CDR2 ANQGSEA. The CDR3 contains 11 residues. CDR3 loop: CSVIQGNTIYF. CDR3 nucleotides: TGCAGCGTTATACAGGGAAACACCATATATTTT. Full variable domain (remainder filled in from reference TRBV29-1 and TRBJ1-3): SAVISQKPSRDICQRGTSLTIQCQVDSQVTMMFWYRQQPGQSLTLIATANQGSEATYESGFVIDKFPISRPNLTFSTLTVSNMSPEDSSIYLCSVIQGNTIYFGEGSWLTVV.

V gene TRBV11-2 combines with J gene TRBJ2-7; no reliable D call. Trimming took off 3 bases at V and 3 bases at J, with 9 bases between the two ends. From germline, CDR1 is SGHAT and CDR2 FQNNGV. The CDR3 loop spans 13 amino acids. The CDR3 sequence: CASSFWSFYEQYF. In nucleotides, the CDR3 is TGTGCCAGCAGCTTCTGGTCTTTCTACGAGCAGTACTTC.

The J gene is TRBJ2-7, the V gene TRBV28; 11 bases are a match to TRBD2. Germline CDR1 MDHEN, CDR2 SYDVKM. This CDR3 spans 15 amino acids. Trimming cost V 6 bases and J 1 base; bases outside gene matches: 5. The CDR3 coding sequence is TGTGCCAGCAGCGACCCTAGCGGGGGGTCCTACGAGCAGTACTTC. Protein sequence: CASSDPSGGSYEQYF.

CDR3 region: CASSPRGQGGYEQYF. CDR3 nucleotides: TGTGCCAGCAGCCCGCGTGGGCAGGGCGGATACGAGCAGTACTTC. The rearrangement joins TRBV5-6 to TRBJ2-7; weak D call: TRBD1 (5 bases). V shed 4 bases and J shed 4 bases, with 18 bases lying between them. CDR1 SGHDT and CDR2 YYEEEE come from the germline V gene. This CDR3 contains 15 residues.

This chain links TRBV7-2 with TRBJ2-1; 9 nucleotides match TRBD2. Per germline, CDR1 SGHTA and CDR2 FQGNSA. The V and J ends lost 0 bases and 1 base, in that order; junction bases with no gene match: 13. This CDR3 comprises 20 residues. The CDR3: CASSLAVRSGRKGSYNEQFF. Here the CDR3 DNA reads TGTGCCAGCAGCTTAGCGGTGAGGAGCGGGAGGAAGGGATCCTACAATGAGCAGTTCTTC.

The rearrangement joins TRBV6-1 to TRBJ2-5; 11 nucleotides line up with TRBD1. The V and J ends lost 0 bases and 6 bases, in that order; junction bases with no gene match: 3. The CDR3 runs to 15 residues. Germline V gene sequence: CDR1 MNHNS, CDR2 SASEGT. The CDR3 nucleotides read TGTGCCAGCAGTGAAGCCGGGACAGGGGGGAAGACCCAGTACTTC. It specifies CASSEAGTGGKTQYF.

The V call is TRBV5-4, the J call TRBJ2-5; TRBD2 agrees at 14 bases. The CDR3 totals 18 residues. Germline V gene sequence: CDR1 SGHNT, CDR2 YYREEE (reference sequence). The V segment lost 6 bases and the J segment 3 bases; nucleotides outside the gene matches: 13. The CDR3 coding sequence is TGTGCCAGCACCAAAGGGACTAGCGGGAGTTCGGACAAAGAGACCCAGTACTTC. Encoded protein: CASTKGTSGSSDKETQYF.

CDR3 in DNA: TGTGCCAGCAGTTTATCCCGGGACTCCTCCTACAATGAGCAGTTCTTC. As protein: CASSLSRDSSYNEQFF. This chain links TRBV27 with TRBJ2-1; the D gene is possibly TRBD2 (6 bases). Germline V gene data show CDR1 as MNHEY and CDR2 as SMNVEV (reference sequence). Trimming cost V 0 bases and J 0 bases, with 9 bases left between them. This CDR3 has 16 amino acids.

This sequence joins TRBV18 and TRBJ1-1, with 8 bases matching TRBD1. This CDR3 region has 15 residues. The V gene end was trimmed by 3 bases and the J gene end by 1 base; junction bases not matched to a gene: 4. The V gene's germline CDR1 is KGHSH and CDR2 LQKENI. CDR3 sequence: CASSPYGQGNTEAFF. CDR3 nucleotide sequence: TGTGCCAGCTCACCCTACGGACAGGGGAACACTGAAGCTTTCTTT. Looking up the rest from reference TRBV18 and TRBJ1-1 gives the full variable domain: NAGVMQNPRHLVRRRGQEARLRCSPMKGHSHVYWYRQLPEEGLKFMVYLQKENIIDESGMPKERFSAEFPKEGPSILRIQQVVRGDSAAYFCASSPYGQGNTEAFFGQGTRLTVV.

The chain recombines TRBV27 with TRBJ2-7; TRBD2 agrees at 7 bases. The V and J ends lost 8 bases and 3 bases, in that order; junction bases with no gene match: 7. The CDR3 is 13 amino acids. The germline CDR1 and CDR2 sequences are MNHEY and SMNVEV (reference sequence). CDR3 residues: CASGLADFYEQYF. The CDR3 DNA follows: TGTGCCAGCGGTCTAGCGGACTTCTACGAGCAGTACTTC.

CDR3 protein: CASRLTSLNEQFF. CDR3 nucleotides: TGTGCCAGCAGACTGACTAGCTTAAATGAGCAGTTCTTC. V gene TRBV7-3 combines with J gene TRBJ2-1; 7 bases fit TRBD2. Germline CDR1 reads SGHTA; CDR2 reads FQGTGA. V trimming: 6 bases; J trimming: 7 bases; junction bases outside the gene matches: 6. This CDR3 spans 13 amino acids.

The chain uses TRBV28 and TRBJ1-5, with D uncertain. The V and J ends lost 7 bases and 10 bases respectively, with 20 bases between them. Germline-derived CDR1 and CDR2 are MDHEN and SYDVKM. The CDR3 extends over 14 amino acids. The CDR3 is CASTSRGSYRPQHF. CDR3 sequence (DNA): TGTGCCAGCACTTCTCGAGGTTCCTATCGCCCCCAGCATTTT.

The chain couples TRBV5-1 to TRBJ2-7; the D gene is possibly TRBD1 (5 bases). The CDR3 extends over 15 amino acids. Germline V lookup: CDR1 SGHRS, CDR2 YFSETQ. Deletions cut 3 bases from V and 2 bases from J, with 15 bases between. The CDR3: CASSSTQGGTYEQYF. Here the CDR3 DNA reads TGCGCCAGCAGCTCCACCCAGGGTGGAACCTACGAGCAGTACTTC. The full variable domain, rest sourced from reference TRBV5-1 and TRBJ2-7, is KAGVTQTPRYLIKTRGQQVTLSCSPISGHRSVSWYQQTPGQGLQFLFEYFSETQRNKGNFPGRFSGRQFSNSRSEMNVSTLELGDSALYLCASSSTQGGTYEQYFGPGTRLTVT.

The chain has TRBV9 and TRBJ2-1; 8 bases map to TRBD2. This CDR3 contains 14 residues. V lost 0 bases, J lost 6 bases, and 2 bases stayed unmatched. Germline lookup yields CDR1 SGDLS and CDR2 YYNGEE. CDR3 coding DNA: TGTGCCAGCAGCGTAGGCGGGGGGATCAATGAGCAGTTCTTC. Translated: CASSVGGGINEQFF.

The rearrangement joins TRBV28 to TRBJ1-2; 7 bases are a match to TRBD1. This CDR3 spans 14 amino acids. Trimming removed 5 bases from V and 4 bases from J; junction bases left unmatched: 7. Germline V gene lookup returns CDR1 MDHEN and CDR2 SYDVKM. The CDR3 bases are TGTGCCAGCAGTCACGCACAGGGGACCTATGGCTACACCTTC. Amino acids: CASSHAQGTYGYTF.

This chain uses TRBV5-6 with TRBJ1-1; unclear D gene. There are 14 residues in the CDR3. The germline V and J ends were trimmed by 2 bases and 0 bases, with 8 bases remaining between them. The germline V gene has CDR1 SGHDT and CDR2 YYEEEE. For the CDR3, the DNA is TGTGCCAGCAGCTTATTTGGAATGAACACTGAAGCTTTCTTT. Its protein product is CASSLFGMNTEAFF.

The V call is TRBV19, the J call TRBJ1-2, with a weak D call TRBD1 (5 bases). Germline CDR1 reads LNHDA; CDR2 reads SQIVND (reference sequence). The CDR3 extends over 13 amino acids. Trimming removed 3 bases from V and 4 bases from J, with 9 bases in between. In DNA form, the CDR3 reads TGTGCCAGTAGTATGACAGATTTCTATGGCTACACCTTC. It yields the protein CASSMTDFYGYTF.

The genes are TRBV5-1 and TRBJ1-5; 7 nucleotides match TRBD1. There are 15 residues in the CDR3. CDR1 and CDR2 from the germline V gene are SGHRS and YFSETQ. V dropped 4 bases and J dropped 3; count of bases not matched to a gene: 7. CDR3 sequence (DNA): TGCGCCAGCAGCCCGTCCGGGACAGACAATCAGCCCCAGCATTTT. It specifies CASSPSGTDNQPQHF.

The gene calls are TRBV5-1 and TRBJ1-2; no clear D gene. Deletions cut 5 bases from V and 3 bases from J, with 20 bases between. CDR1 is SGHRS and CDR2 is YFSETQ in the germline V gene. The CDR3 length is 16 residues. The CDR3 region is CASSPTFRERDYGYTF. CDR3 coding DNA: TGCGCCAGCAGTCCCACATTCCGGGAGAGGGACTATGGCTACACCTTC. The full variable domain, completed using reference TRBV5-1 and TRBJ1-2, is KAGVTQTPRYLIKTRGQQVTLSCSPISGHRSVSWYQQTPGQGLQFLFEYFSETQRNKGNFPGRFSGRQFSNSRSEMNVSTLELGDSALYLCASSPTFRERDYGYTFGSGTRLTVV.

This clone was counted once. The CDR3 sequence is CASSPWTGGYNGYTF. The CDR3 region has the DNA TGTGCCAGCAGCCCGTGGACAGGGGGCTATAATGGCTACACCTTC. The chain uses TRBV7-2 and TRBJ1-2; 11 positions agree with TRBD1. V trimming: 5 bases; J trimming: 6 bases; junction bases outside the gene matches: 8. Germline assignment: CDR1 SGHTA and CDR2 FQGNSA. There are 15 residues in the CDR3.

This chain joins TRBV28 and TRBJ2-3; D might be TRBD1 (5 bases). V lost 7 bases to trimming and J lost 3 bases, with 17 bases between them. The CDR3 sequence is 15 residues long. CDR1 and CDR2 from the germline V gene are MDHEN and SYDVKM. The CDR3 nucleotides are TGTGCCAGCAAAGGGGTCGGAGAGGAAACAGATACGCAGTATTTT. Protein: CASKGVGEETDTQYF.

This rearrangement joins TRBV18 to TRBJ2-7; D unclear. Germline V lookup: CDR1 KGHSH, CDR2 LQKENI. The length of the CDR3 is 14 residues. Trimming shortened V by 4 bases and J by 0 bases, and 10 bases separated the two germline ends. The CDR3 coding sequence is TGTGCCAGCTCACATCGAGAGGCCTCCTACGAGCAGTACTTC. Translated: CASSHREASYEQYF.